This T cell receptor (beta chain) was captured by sequencing in a study of blood T cells in healthy people across ages. Primed by a sample-barcoded 5' primer and a J-beta primer mix, a second PCR proceeded for 7 to 11 cycles. TCRdb called the 5' RACE reads again in MiXCR, with one record for every CDR3 protein. The data show about 750,000 distinct CDR3 sequences, less than 70% seen once. The V and J ends lost 5 bases and 0 bases, in that order; junction bases with no gene match: 5. This CDR3 has 15 residues. Per germline, CDR1 SGHTA and CDR2 FQGTGA. Whole-study results and caveats: TCR beta diversity tracked closely with naive T cell percentage.

A note on this clonotype: Its antigen remains unknown.

Sequenced: blood. The rearrangement links TRBV7-3 to TRBJ2-3, with 7 positions matching TRBD1. The receptor's source is a man older than 75 in good health. CDR3 coding DNA: TGTGCCAGCAGCCAGGGGGACCATAGCACAGATACGCAGTATTTT. Amino acids: CASSQGDHSTDTQYF.